The clone carrying this T cell receptor beta chain has at least ten counts. Its matching antigen is unknown. The iRepertoire nested amplicon-rescue multiplex PCR amplified TCR alpha and beta CDR3s from RNA. Via MiXCR, TCRdb re-called the multiplex PCR reads, giving one row per CDR3 protein. This sample has around 190,000 distinct CDR3 sequences, with 25% to 35% found just once. This sample was included in a study of glioma-infiltrating T cells. This CDR3 is 13 amino acids long. V gave up 8 bases and J gave up 0 bases, with 9 bases separating them. Per the germline V gene, CDR1 is SNHLY and CDR2 is FYNNEI. The study's findings and limits: Very few CDR3 sequences were shared between tissue and blood.

This rearrangement joins TRBV2 to TRBJ2-3, with D tentatively TRBD1 (6 bases). The clonotype was recovered from a human donor with low-grade glioma or glioblastoma, undergoing nonglioma brain surgery, or in good health (not recorded which). Sequencing was carried out using glioma tissue, nonneoplastic brain tissue, or PBMCs (not recorded which). CDR3 nucleotides: TGTGCCAGCCGGACAGTTAGCACAGATACGCAGTATTTT. Translation gives CASRTVSTDTQYF.